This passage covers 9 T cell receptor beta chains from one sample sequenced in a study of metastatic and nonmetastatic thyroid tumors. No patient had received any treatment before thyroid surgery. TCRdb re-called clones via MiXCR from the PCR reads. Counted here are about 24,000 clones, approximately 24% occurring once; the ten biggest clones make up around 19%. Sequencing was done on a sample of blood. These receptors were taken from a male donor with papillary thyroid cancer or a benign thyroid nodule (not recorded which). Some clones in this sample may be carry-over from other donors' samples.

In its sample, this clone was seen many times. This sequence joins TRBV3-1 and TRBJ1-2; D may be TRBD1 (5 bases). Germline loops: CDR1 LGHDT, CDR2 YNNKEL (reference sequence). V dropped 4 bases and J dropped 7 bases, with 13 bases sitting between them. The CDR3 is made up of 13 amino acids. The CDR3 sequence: CASSPPGVSGYTF. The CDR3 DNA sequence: TGTGCCAGCAGCCCACCGGGGGTGAGTGGCTACACCTTC.

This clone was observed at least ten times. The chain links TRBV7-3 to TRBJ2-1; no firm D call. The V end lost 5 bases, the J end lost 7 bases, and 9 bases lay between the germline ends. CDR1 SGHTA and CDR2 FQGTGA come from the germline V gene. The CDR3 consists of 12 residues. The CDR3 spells CASSETLNEQFF. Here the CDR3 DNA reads TGTGCCAGCAGCGAGACTCTGAATGAGCAGTTCTTC.

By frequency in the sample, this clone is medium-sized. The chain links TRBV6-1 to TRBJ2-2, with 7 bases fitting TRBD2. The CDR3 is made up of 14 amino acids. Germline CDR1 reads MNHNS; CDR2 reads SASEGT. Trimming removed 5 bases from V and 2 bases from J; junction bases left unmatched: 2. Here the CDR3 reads CASSRDYNTGELFF. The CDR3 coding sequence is TGTGCCAGCAGTCGGGACTATAACACCGGGGAGCTGTTTTTT.

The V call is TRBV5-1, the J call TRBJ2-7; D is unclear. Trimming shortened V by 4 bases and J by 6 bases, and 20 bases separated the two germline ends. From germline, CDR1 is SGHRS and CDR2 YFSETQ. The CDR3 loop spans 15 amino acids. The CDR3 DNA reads TGCGCCAGCAGCCTATCGGTCCTCGTCGTCGGCGAGCAGTACTTC. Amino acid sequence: CASSLSVLVVGEQYF.

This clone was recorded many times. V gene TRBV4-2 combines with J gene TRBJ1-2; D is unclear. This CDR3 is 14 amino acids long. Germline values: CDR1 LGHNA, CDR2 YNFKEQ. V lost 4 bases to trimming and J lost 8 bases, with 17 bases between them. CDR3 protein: CASSPRRGNGGYTF. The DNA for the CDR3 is TGTGCCAGCAGCCCAAGGCGAGGGAACGGCGGCTACACCTTC.

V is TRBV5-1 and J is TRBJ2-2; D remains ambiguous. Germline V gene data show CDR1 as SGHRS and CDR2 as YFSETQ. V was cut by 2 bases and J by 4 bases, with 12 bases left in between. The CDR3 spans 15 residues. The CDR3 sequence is CASSFLAVVTGELFF. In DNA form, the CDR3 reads TGCGCCAGCAGCTTCCTTGCGGTGGTCACCGGGGAGCTGTTTTTT.

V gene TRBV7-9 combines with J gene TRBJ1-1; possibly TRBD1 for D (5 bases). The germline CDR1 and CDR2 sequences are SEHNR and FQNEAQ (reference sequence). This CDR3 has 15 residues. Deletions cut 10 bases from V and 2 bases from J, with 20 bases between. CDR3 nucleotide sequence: TGTGCCATCGAAGGGGCCACGATTCAAAACACTGAAGCTTTCTTT. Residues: CAIEGATIQNTEAFF.

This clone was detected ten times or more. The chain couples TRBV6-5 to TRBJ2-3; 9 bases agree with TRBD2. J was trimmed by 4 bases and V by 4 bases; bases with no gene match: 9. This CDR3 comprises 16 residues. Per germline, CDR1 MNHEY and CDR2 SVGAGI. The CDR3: CASSSLSGSGADTQYF. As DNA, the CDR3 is TGTGCCAGCAGTTCCCTTAGCGGGAGCGGGGCAGATACGCAGTATTTT.

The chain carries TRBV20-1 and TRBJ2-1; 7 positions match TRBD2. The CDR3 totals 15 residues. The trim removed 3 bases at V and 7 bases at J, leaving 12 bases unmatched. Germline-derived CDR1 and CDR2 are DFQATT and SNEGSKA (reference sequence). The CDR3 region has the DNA TGCAGTGCTAGGTCCGTTGGACTAGTACTAAATGAGCAGTTCTTC. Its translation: CSARSVGLVLNEQFF.